The 15 T cell receptor beta chains below come from one sample, sequenced in a study of blood T cells in healthy people across ages. The authors ran a second PCR of 7 to 11 cycles using a sample-barcoded 5' primer and a J-beta primer mix. TCRdb analysed the 5' RACE reads with MiXCR anew, one entry per CDR3 protein. The table records 1,800,000 or so distinct CDR3 sequences, 30% to 40% of them present only once. The sample taken for sequencing was blood. Receptors originate from a human donor in good health.

This clonotype was counted between two and nine times. The gene calls are TRBV9 and TRBJ1-5, with D perhaps TRBD1 (5 bases). Germline values: CDR1 SGDLS, CDR2 YYNGEE. The V and J ends lost 4 bases and 1 base respectively, with 12 bases between them. The CDR3 contains 15 residues. CDR3 sequence reads: CASSPEGQSNQPQHF. In DNA form, the CDR3 reads TGTGCCAGCAGCCCAGAGGGGCAAAGCAATCAGCCCCAGCATTTT.

The chain employs TRBV27 and TRBJ1-1, with D unclear. V lost 3 bases and J 3 bases, leaving 11 bases between the germline ends. CDR1 MNHEY and CDR2 SMNVEV come from the germline V gene (reference sequence). This CDR3 has 14 amino acids. The CDR3 bases are TGTGCCAGCAGTTTCTCCACGTTATACACTGAAGCTTTCTTT. It specifies CASSFSTLYTEAFF.

This clonotype was detected a few times. The J gene is TRBJ1-2, the V gene TRBV7-9, with D unclear. CDR1 and CDR2 from the germline V gene are SEHNR and FQNEAQ (reference sequence). The ends were cut back, 5 bases at V and 1 base at J, with 8 bases in the middle. The CDR3 has 13 amino acids. CDR3: CASSPARNYGYTF. Written as DNA, the CDR3 is TGTGCCAGCAGCCCGGCTCGTAACTATGGCTACACCTTC. Variable domain in full (rest from reference TRBV7-9 and TRBJ1-2): DTGVSQNPRHKITKRGQNVTFRCDPISEHNRLYWYRQTLGQGPEFLTYFQNEAQLEKSRLLSDRFSAERPKGSFSTLEIQRTEQGDSAMYLCASSPARNYGYTFGSGTRLTVV.

The table lists this clonotype with a few counts. The CDR3 is CASSEALGVNTEAFF. Written as DNA, the CDR3 is TGTGCCAGCAGTGAAGCGCTCGGGGTGAACACTGAAGCTTTCTTT. The chain joins TRBV6-1 to TRBJ1-1; D remains unclear. V was trimmed by 0 bases and J by 0 bases, leaving 8 bases between them. The germline gives CDR1 MNHNS, CDR2 SASEGT. CDR3 size: 15 residues.

This clonotype showed up just a few times. The chain recombines TRBV28 with TRBJ2-7, with TRBD1 identical over 7 bases. The V and J ends lost 5 bases and 3 bases, in that order; junction bases with no gene match: 10. This CDR3 has 15 residues. Germline V gene lookup returns CDR1 MDHEN and CDR2 SYDVKM. This chain's CDR3 is CASSNTDRELYEQYF. CDR3 coding DNA: TGTGCCAGCAGTAATACAGACAGGGAGCTCTACGAGCAGTACTTC.

Ten or more counts support this clonotype. This sequence joins TRBV12-3 or TRBV12-4 and TRBJ1-1; possible D gene TRBD1, 5 bases. CDR3 length: 13 residues. V lost 6 bases and J 0 bases, leaving 8 bases between the germline ends. The CDR3 loop is CASSRGLNTEAFF. The DNA for the CDR3 is TGTGCCAGCAGCCGGGGACTGAACACTGAAGCTTTCTTT.

This clonotype was seen a few times. The chain combines TRBV18 with TRBJ1-1; D remains ambiguous. Germline assignment: CDR1 KGHSH and CDR2 LQKENI. Between the trimmed V and J ends, which lost 5 bases and 4 bases, there was a span of 8 bases. This CDR3 has 12 residues. CDR3 sequence (DNA): TGTGCCAGCTCATATTACCTCACTGAAGCTTTCTTT. Translating it yields CASSYYLTEAFF.

The chain links TRBV20-1 to TRBJ2-3; D gene ambiguous. Deletions cut 6 bases from V and 5 bases from J, with 12 bases between. The length of the CDR3 is 12 residues. Germline CDR1 DFQATT, CDR2 SNEGSKA (reference sequence). DNA for the CDR3: TGCAGTGCAGATCCTAGTGTAGATACGCAGTATTTT. Protein: CSADPSVDTQYF.

The chain has TRBV7-9 and TRBJ1-2; 8 bases match TRBD1. J gave up 8 bases and V 4 bases, and 15 bases lay outside the gene matches. CDR1 is SEHNR and CDR2 is FQNEAQ in the germline V gene (reference sequence). The CDR3 sequence is 16 residues long. CDR3 sequence reads: CASSSGQAFEKWGYTF. The DNA for the CDR3 is TGTGCCAGCAGCTCGGGACAGGCATTCGAGAAATGGGGCTACACCTTC.

The rearrangement uses TRBV6-6 and TRBJ2-3; no clear D gene. CDR3 length: 15 amino acids. The ends were cut back, 7 bases at V and 0 bases at J, with 14 bases in the middle. Germline-derived CDR1 and CDR2 are MNHNY and SVGAGI (reference sequence). CDR3 sequence: CASKEGTRSTDTQYF. The CDR3 DNA reads TGTGCCAGCAAAGAAGGAACACGAAGCACAGATACGCAGTATTTT.

The V gene is TRBV27, the J gene TRBJ2-6; D not certain. The CDR3 runs to 16 residues. The germline gives CDR1 MNHEY, CDR2 SMNVEV (reference sequence). Trimming removed 3 bases from V and 0 bases from J, with 9 bases in between. As DNA, the CDR3 is TGTGCCAGCAGTTTGTTAAGGCGCTCTGGGGCCAACGTCCTGACTTTC. This gives the protein CASSLLRRSGANVLTF.

The gene calls are TRBV30 and TRBJ1-5, with D possibly being TRBD1 (6 bases). Germline V lookup: CDR1 GTSNPN, CDR2 SVGIG (reference sequence). The CDR3 is 14 amino acids. Trimming took 0 bases from V and 4 from J, leaving 10 bases between them. The CDR3 sequence is CAWSVDRTNQPQHF. The CDR3 region has the DNA TGTGCCTGGAGTGTTGACAGGACAAATCAGCCCCAGCATTTT.

The rearrangement links TRBV11-3 to TRBJ2-1, with D perhaps TRBD2 (7 bases). CDR1 and CDR2 (germline): SGHNT, YENEEA. The CDR3 is 15 residues long. Trimming removed 1 base from V and 13 bases from J, with 20 bases in between. CDR3 coding DNA: TGTGCCAGCAGCTTAGCAATAGGGGGGGGTCAGGATCAGTTCTTC. Protein sequence: CASSLAIGGGQDQFF.

This sequence joins TRBV20-1 and TRBJ2-3; D may be TRBD1 (5 bases). With 1 base removed from V and 0 bases from J, the gap between germline ends came to 11 bases. Germline-derived CDR1 and CDR2 are DFQATT and SNEGSKA (reference sequence). The CDR3 has 15 amino acids. CDR3 amino acids: CSARGRSGSTDTQYF. DNA of the CDR3: TGCAGTGCTAGAGGTCGTTCAGGGAGCACAGATACGCAGTATTTT.

This clonotype appeared a few times. The chain recombines TRBV10-3 with TRBJ2-5, with D possibly being TRBD1 (5 bases). CDR1 and CDR2 (germline): ENHRY, SYGVKD. This CDR3 region has 16 residues. The ends were cut back, 0 bases at V and 2 bases at J, with 13 bases in the middle. The CDR3 coding sequence is TGTGCCATCAGTGAGTCGTTTGAGAAGGGGCAAGAGACCCAGTACTTC. Its protein is CAISESFEKGQETQYF.